Sequencing of this TCR beta chain was carried out in a study of graft-versus-host responses after intestinal transplantation. Study at large: Grafts were multivisceral, liver-intestinal, or isolated intestinal.

The CDR3 contains 14 residues. Germline CDR1 reads SEHNR; CDR2 reads FQNEAQ (reference sequence). V gave up 6 bases and J gave up 5 bases, with 17 bases separating them. Study conclusions and caveats: Those patients showing graft-donor T cell macrochimerism displayed high graft-versus-host to host-versus-graft clonal ratios in allografts. GvH clones detected in recipient marrow included some appearing first in ileum or blood.

The table lists this clone with a few counts. The antigen remains undetermined. Repertoires were generated with immunoSEQ multiplex PCR, while TCRdb's copy carries only in-frame clones and drops some. The sample has some 130,000 clones, approximately 95% seen once; the top ten hold 3% to 4%. The genes are TRBV7-9 and TRBJ2-7; D possibly uses TRBD1 or TRBD2 (6 bases each). Sequencing used unstimulated CD8+ T cells sorted from spleen or lymph node cells, obtained before intestinal transplant. This receptor was taken from a human donor who received an intestinal transplant. CDR3 coding DNA: TGTGCCAGCAGTTCGGGGGCCCAGGGCGACGAGCAGTACTTC. Its translation is CASSSGAQGDEQYF. The full variable domain, with the rest looked up from reference TRBV7-9 and TRBJ2-7, is DTGVSQNPRHKITKRGQNVTFRCDPISEHNRLYWYRQTLGQGPEFLTYFQNEAQLEKSRLLSDRFSAERPKGSFSTLEIQRTEQGDSAMYLCASSSGAQGDEQYFGPGTRLTVT.